These T cell receptor beta chains were read from a single sample in a study of T cell repertoires in cytomegalovirus infection. Their antigens remain unidentified. TCRdb re-called the reads through MiXCR, storing one row per CDR3 protein. The sample lists some 900,000 distinct CDR3 sequences, approximately 32% occurring once. This specimen was cultured CD8+ T cells from PBMCs, taken from culture after CMV antigen stimulation. The receptors stem from a human donor in good health (CMV status not recorded). Some clones in this sample may be carry-over from other donors' samples. Each CDR3 is given with its conserved first and last residue. The order of the fields is D gene, J gene, V gene, clone size, CDR3 protein, CDR3 DNA. D genes are given only for firm matches. Expanded clones get a size class; other rows say once, few or many, or leave the size out.

NA TRBJ2-1 TRBV13 NA CASVNPPYNEQFF TGTGCCAGCGTAAACCCCCCCTACAATGAGCAGTTCTTC
NA TRBJ2-3 TRBV28 NA CASSFGGSGQPGTDTQYF TGTGCCAGCAGTTTTGGGGGCTCGGGCCAGCCAGGCACAGATACGCAGTATTTT
NA TRBJ2-1 TRBV27 NA CASSLTEGPYNEQFF TGTGCCAGCAGTTTGACAGAGGGGCCCTACAATGAGCAGTTCTTC
NA TRBJ2-1 TRBV28 NA CASGQMSSYNEQFF TGTGCCAGCGGGCAAATGAGCTCCTACAATGAGCAGTTCTTC
NA TRBJ2-7 TRBV10-3 NA CAISGAGGLSYEQYF TGTGCCATCAGTGGGGCAGGAGGTCTTTCCTACGAGCAGTACTTC
NA TRBJ2-1 TRBV12-3/TRBV12-4 once CASSFPRGSYNEQFF TGTGCCAGCAGTTTTCCGAGGGGCTCCTACAATGAGCAGTTCTTC
NA TRBJ1-3 TRBV7-3 many CASSFGPSSGNTIYF TGTGCCAGCAGCTTTGGCCCAAGCTCTGGAAACACCATATATTTT
NA TRBJ1-2 TRBV25-1 few CASSESVGNGYTF TGTGCCAGCAGTGAATCGGTTGGCAATGGCTACACCTTC
TRBD2 TRBJ2-3 TRBV19 NA CASSIRSSGGRWDTQYF TGTGCCAGTAGTATCCGGAGTAGCGGGGGACGGTGGGATACGCAGTATTTT
NA TRBJ1-1 TRBV12-3/TRBV12-4 NA CVSSARQVNTEAFF TGTGTCAGCAGTGCCAGACAGGTTAACACTGAAGCTTTCTTT
NA TRBJ2-2 TRBV6-1 many CASSAHPETGELFF TGTGCCAGCAGTGCGCACCCGGAAACCGGGGAGCTGTTTTTT
NA TRBJ2-5 TRBV6-6 NA CASSYRDGQETQYF TGTGCCAGCAGTTACCGGGACGGCCAAGAGACCCAGTACTTC
NA TRBJ2-7 TRBV29-1 NA CSVENNYEQYF TGCAGCGTTGAGAACAACTACGAGCAGTACTTC
TRBD2 TRBJ2-1 TRBV27 few CASRLPGGYNEQFF TGTGCCAGCAGACTCCCGGGGGGTTACAATGAGCAGTTCTTC
NA TRBJ2-1 TRBV7-9 NA CTSTPERRRDEQFF TGTACCAGCACTCCAGAGCGGCGGCGAGATGAGCAGTTCTTC
NA TRBJ2-3 TRBV12-3/TRBV12-4 NA CASSFNQADTQYF TGTGCCAGCAGTTTTAATCAGGCAGATACGCAGTATTTT
NA TRBJ2-5 TRBV7-6 few CASNLRGPSETQYF TGTGCCAGCAACTTGCGGGGGCCCTCAGAGACCCAGTACTTC
NA TRBJ2-1 TRBV7-9 many CASSWDTSSYNEQFF TGTGCCAGCAGTTGGGACACCAGCTCCTACAATGAGCAGTTCTTC
TRBD1 TRBJ2-1 TRBV7-9 NA CASNPRQGAINEQFF TGTGCCAGCAACCCAAGACAGGGGGCAATCAATGAGCAGTTCTTC
NA TRBJ1-4 TRBV10-3 few CAISEGTAFSNEKLFF TGTGCCATCAGTGAGGGGACTGCGTTTTCTAATGAAAAACTGTTTTTT